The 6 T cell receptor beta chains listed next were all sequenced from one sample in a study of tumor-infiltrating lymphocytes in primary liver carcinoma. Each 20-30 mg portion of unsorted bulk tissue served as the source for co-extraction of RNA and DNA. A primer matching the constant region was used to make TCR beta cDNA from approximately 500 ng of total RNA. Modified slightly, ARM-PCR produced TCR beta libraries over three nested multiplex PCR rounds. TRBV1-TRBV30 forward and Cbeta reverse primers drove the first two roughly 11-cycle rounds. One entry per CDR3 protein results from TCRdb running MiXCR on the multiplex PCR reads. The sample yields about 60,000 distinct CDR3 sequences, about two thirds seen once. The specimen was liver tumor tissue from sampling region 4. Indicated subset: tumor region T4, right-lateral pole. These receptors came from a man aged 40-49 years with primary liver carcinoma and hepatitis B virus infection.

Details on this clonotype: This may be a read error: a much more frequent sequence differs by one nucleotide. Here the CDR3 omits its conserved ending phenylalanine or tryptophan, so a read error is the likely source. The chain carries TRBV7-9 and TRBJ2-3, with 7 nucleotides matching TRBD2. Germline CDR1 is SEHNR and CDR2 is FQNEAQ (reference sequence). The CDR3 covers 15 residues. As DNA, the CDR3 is TGTGCCGGCAGCTTAAATTCAGCGGGAACATATACGCAGTATTAT. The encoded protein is CAGSLNSAGTYTQYY.

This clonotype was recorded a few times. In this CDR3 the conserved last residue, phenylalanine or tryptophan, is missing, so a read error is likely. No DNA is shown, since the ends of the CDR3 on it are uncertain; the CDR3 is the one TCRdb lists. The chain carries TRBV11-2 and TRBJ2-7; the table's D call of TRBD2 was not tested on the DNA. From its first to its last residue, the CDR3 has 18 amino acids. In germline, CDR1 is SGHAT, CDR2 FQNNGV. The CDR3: CASSGKPGLAGGPHEQYL.

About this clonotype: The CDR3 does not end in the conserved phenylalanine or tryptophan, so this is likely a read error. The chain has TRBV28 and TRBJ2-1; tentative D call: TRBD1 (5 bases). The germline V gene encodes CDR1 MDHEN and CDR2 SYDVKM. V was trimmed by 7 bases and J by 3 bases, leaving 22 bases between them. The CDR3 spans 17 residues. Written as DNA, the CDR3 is TGTGCCAGCACACCCAGACCAGCCGGAAGGGGCTACAATGAGCAGTTCTTA. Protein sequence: CASTPRPAGRGYNEQFL.

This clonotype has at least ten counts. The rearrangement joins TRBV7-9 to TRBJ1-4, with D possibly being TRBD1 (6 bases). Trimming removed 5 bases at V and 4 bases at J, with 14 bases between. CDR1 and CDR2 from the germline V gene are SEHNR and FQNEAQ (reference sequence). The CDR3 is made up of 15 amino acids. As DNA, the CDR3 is TGTGCCAGCAGCATCAGACAGGCGAGTAATGAAAAACTGTTTTTT. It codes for CASSIRQASNEKLFF.

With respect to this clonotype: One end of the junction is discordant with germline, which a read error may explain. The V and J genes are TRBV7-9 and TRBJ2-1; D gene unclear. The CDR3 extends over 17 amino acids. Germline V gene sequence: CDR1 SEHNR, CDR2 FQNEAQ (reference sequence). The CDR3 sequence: CASSLPYHRPKTNEQFF. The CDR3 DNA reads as TGTGCCAGCAGCTTACCATATCATAGGCCTAAAACAAATGAACAGTTCTTC.

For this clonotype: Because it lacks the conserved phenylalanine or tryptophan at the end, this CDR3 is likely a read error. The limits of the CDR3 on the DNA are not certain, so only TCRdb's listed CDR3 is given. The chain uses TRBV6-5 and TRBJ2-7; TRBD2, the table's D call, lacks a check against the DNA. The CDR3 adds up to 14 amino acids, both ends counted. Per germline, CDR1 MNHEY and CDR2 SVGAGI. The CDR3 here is CAISYAGELGELYI.